The clone carrying this T cell receptor beta chain was counted between two and nine times. The data originate from a study of human T cells and chemical hapten exposure. TCRdb itself ran the RACE reads through MiXCR, one entry per CDR3 protein. The table has over 85,000 distinct CDR3 sequences, 9.3% seen once. The time point: patch test 2, 6 weeks after DPC sensitization. The treatment: therapeutic diphenylcyclopropenone sensitization with weekly scalp DPC. The CDR3 is 13 amino acids. Trimming took off 3 bases at V and 2 bases at J, with 9 bases between the two ends. CDR1 is SQVTM and CDR2 is ANQGSEA in the germline V gene.

This rearrangement joins TRBV29-1 to TRBJ2-3; TRBD1 might be the D (6 bases). This sequence was found in a woman in her forties with alopecia areata. Some clones in this sample may be carry-over from other donors' samples. The sample consisted of whole blood, taken in connection with sensitization to the hapten diphenylcyclopropenone (DPC). CDR3 residues: CSVDRDNTDTQYF. DNA of the CDR3: TGCAGCGTTGACCGGGACAACACAGATACGCAGTATTTT.